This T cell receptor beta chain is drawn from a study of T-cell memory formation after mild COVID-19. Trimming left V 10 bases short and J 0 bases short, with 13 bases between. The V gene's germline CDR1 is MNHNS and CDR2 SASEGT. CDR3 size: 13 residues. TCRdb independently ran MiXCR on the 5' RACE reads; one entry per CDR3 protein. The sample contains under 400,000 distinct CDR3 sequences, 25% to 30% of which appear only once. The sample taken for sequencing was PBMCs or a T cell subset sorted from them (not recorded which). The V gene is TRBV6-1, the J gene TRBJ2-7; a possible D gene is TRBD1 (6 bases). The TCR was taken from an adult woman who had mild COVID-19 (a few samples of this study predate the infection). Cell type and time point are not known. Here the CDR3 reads CATGRGFSYEQYF. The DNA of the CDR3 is TGTGCCACGGGAAGGGGGTTCTCCTACGAGCAGTACTTC.